This is a list of T cell receptor beta chains from one sample in a study of vaccination and CD4 T cells after COVID-19. TCRdb redid the calling of the PCR reads with MiXCR, one entry per CDR3 protein. The profile covers approximately 9,700 distinct CDR3 sequences, with under 40% appearing a single time and 8% to 8.5% taken by the ten largest. These receptors' antigens are unknown. Sequencing was performed on CD4+ T cells from blood, cultured in vitro. These TCRs come from a human donor in good health. The CDR3 runs from the conserved cysteine through the conserved F or W. Each record gives: D gene, V gene, J gene, clone size, CDR3 protein, CDR3 DNA. D genes are given only for firm matches. Clone size is shown for a subset of rows, as once, few, many or a class of expanded clone.

TRBD1	TRBV20-1	TRBJ2-7	-	CSARGDRVPYEQYF	TGCAGTGCTAGAGGAGACAGGGTTCCCTACGAGCAGTACTTC
TRBD1	TRBV27	TRBJ1-1	large	CASGRWDRANTEAFF	TGTGCCAGCGGAAGATGGGACAGGGCGAACACTGAAGCTTTCTTT
TRBD2	TRBV6-1	TRBJ2-7	-	CASKNGLAGSYEQYF	TGTGCCAGTAAGAACGGACTAGCGGGTTCCTACGAGCAGTACTTC
-	TRBV5-1	TRBJ2-3	-	CASSLDGAYDTQYF	TGCGCCAGCAGCTTGGATGGTGCATACGATACGCAGTATTTT
TRBD1	TRBV6-2/TRBV6-3	TRBJ2-1	-	CASRGNWPGTGNNEQFF	TGTGCCAGCAGAGGAAATTGGCCCGGGACAGGAAACAATGAGCAGTTCTTC
TRBD2	TRBV27	TRBJ2-1	-	CASSLRLLAGAYNEQFF	TGTGCCAGCAGTTTGCGATTACTAGCGGGTGCCTACAATGAGCAGTTCTTC
TRBD1	TRBV7-8	TRBJ2-7	large	CASSPGTGRSSYEQYF	TGTGCCAGCAGCCCCGGGACAGGTAGGAGCTCCTACGAGCAGTACTTC
-	TRBV10-3	TRBJ1-1	once	CAIRSSPIRGGTEAFF	TGTGCCATCAGATCCTCCCCTATACGAGGGGGCACTGAAGCTTTCTTT
TRBD2	TRBV27	TRBJ2-3	-	CASRWTSGSTDTQYF	TGTGCCAGCAGATGGACTAGCGGGAGCACAGATACGCAGTATTTT
-	TRBV20-1	TRBJ2-1	-	CSAGNAKGLGEQFF	TGCAGTGCTGGGAACGCGAAAGGGTTAGGTGAGCAGTTCTTC
-	TRBV7-2	TRBJ1-1	-	CASSGRRTTEAFF	TGTGCCAGCAGCGGACGGCGGACCACTGAAGCTTTCTTT
TRBD2	TRBV7-6	TRBJ2-1	-	CASSLASGGKGEQFF	TGTGCTAGCAGCTTAGCGTCGGGAGGGAAAGGTGAGCAGTTCTTC
-	TRBV29-1	TRBJ2-5	few	CSVEAGGEETQYF	TGCAGCGTTGAGGCAGGAGGTGAAGAGACCCAGTACTTC
-	TRBV6-1	TRBJ2-5	few	CASRGPSEETQYF	TGTGCCAGCAGGGGGCCAAGTGAAGAGACCCAGTACTTC
-	TRBV10-3	TRBJ1-3	-	CAISESGGNTIYF	TGTGCCATCAGTGAGTCGGGGGGAAACACCATATATTTT
TRBD1	TRBV6-1	TRBJ2-5	once	CASSTRDRTQETQYF	TGTGCCAGCAGTACCCGGGACAGAACACAAGAGACCCAGTACTTC
-	TRBV6-5	TRBJ2-7	once	CASSYQSYEQYF	TGTGCCAGCAGTTACCAGTCCTACGAGCAGTACTTC
-	TRBV28	TRBJ2-7	once	CASRKVRGYEQYF	TGTGCCAGCAGGAAAGTTCGGGGCTACGAGCAGTACTTC
-	TRBV20-1	TRBJ2-1	few	CSARDWGGAYDEQFF	TGCAGTGCTAGAGATTGGGGGGGCGCTTATGATGAGCAGTTCTTC
TRBD1	TRBV29-1	TRBJ1-1	-	CSVERGQGTEAFF	TGCAGCGTTGAACGAGGACAGGGGACTGAAGCTTTCTTT
TRBD2	TRBV7-2	TRBJ2-7	few	CASSLEASGFYEQYF	TGTGCCAGCAGCTTAGAGGCTAGCGGTTTCTACGAGCAGTACTTC
TRBD2	TRBV7-2	TRBJ2-7	-	CASGGTSITREQYF	TGTGCCAGCGGAGGGACTAGCATCACCCGAGAGCAGTACTTC
TRBD2	TRBV27	TRBJ2-7	-	CASSARTSGLYEQYF	TGTGCCAGCAGTGCCCGGACTAGCGGACTCTACGAGCAGTACTTC
-	TRBV6-1	TRBJ2-1	once	CASTDSYNEQFF	TGTGCCAGCACCGACTCCTACAATGAGCAGTTCTTC
TRBD1	TRBV28	TRBJ1-5	-	CASRQTGVRNQPQHF	TGTGCCAGCAGACAGACAGGGGTCCGCAATCAGCCCCAGCATTTT
TRBD2	TRBV20-1	TRBJ2-6	-	CSAREFGGRPSGANVLTF	TGCAGTGCTAGAGAATTTGGCGGGAGGCCGTCTGGGGCCAACGTCCTGACTTTC
-	TRBV5-4	TRBJ2-3	-	CASSSPGTSTDTQYF	TGTGCCAGCAGCTCCCCCGGGACTAGCACAGATACGCAGTATTTT
TRBD1	TRBV11-1	TRBJ2-1	-	CASSRRDRVEQFF	TGTGCCAGCAGCCGCCGGGACAGGGTTGAGCAGTTCTTC
-	TRBV4-3	TRBJ1-1	-	CASSQDWRNTEAFF	TGCGCCAGCAGCCAAGATTGGCGAAACACTGAAGCTTTCTTT
-	TRBV19	TRBJ2-7	-	CASSMTGSHEQYF	TGTGCCAGTAGTATGACCGGGTCCCACGAGCAGTACTTC
-	TRBV7-3	TRBJ2-6	-	CASTRNPGSGANVLTF	TGTGCCAGCACCCGAAACCCCGGGTCTGGGGCCAACGTCCTGACTTTC
TRBD1	TRBV20-1	TRBJ1-1	-	CSAPRDRSMNTEAFF	TGCAGTGCTCCCCGGGACAGAAGCATGAACACTGAAGCTTTCTTT